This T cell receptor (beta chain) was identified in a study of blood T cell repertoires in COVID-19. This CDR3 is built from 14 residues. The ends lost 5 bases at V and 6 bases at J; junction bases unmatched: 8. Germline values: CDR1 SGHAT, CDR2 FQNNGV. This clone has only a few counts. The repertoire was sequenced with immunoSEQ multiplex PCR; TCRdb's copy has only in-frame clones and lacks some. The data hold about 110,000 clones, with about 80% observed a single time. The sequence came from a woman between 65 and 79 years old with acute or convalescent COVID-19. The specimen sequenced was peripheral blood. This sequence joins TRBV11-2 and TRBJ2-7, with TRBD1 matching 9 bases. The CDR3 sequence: CASSVRTGAGEQYF. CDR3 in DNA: TGTGCCAGCAGCGTACGGACAGGGGCCGGCGAGCAGTACTTC.